This TCR beta chain was found in a study of regulatory T cells in long-lasting Graves disease. Arm-PCR of CDR3 regions and iRepertoire HTBI primers were the basis on which TCR beta libraries were built. TCRdb reprocessed the multiplex PCR reads with MiXCR, giving one entry per CDR3 protein. The sample has hundreds of thousands of distinct CDR3 sequences, roughly 15% seen once. The time point is: newly diagnosed GD, antithyroid drugs for less than 3 months. PBMCs provided the RNA from which the TCR library was made. These sequences were also reported in another study, on T cells in Graves' hyperthyroidism and ophthalmopathy.

Sequences were derived from peripheral blood mononuclear cells (PBMCs), sampled at new diagnosis, from a patient treated with antithyroid drugs. The receptor comes from a woman in her twenties or thirties with Graves disease.

CDR3 in DNA: TGTGCCAGCAGCTTGGACGTCAACACGAACACCGGGGAGCTGTTTTTT. It encodes CASSLDVNTNTGELFF. This sequence joins TRBV5-5 and TRBJ2-2, with D uncertain. The germline CDR1 and CDR2 sequences are SGHKS and YYEKEE (reference sequence). The CDR3 runs 16 residues. Deletions cut 0 bases from V and 0 bases from J, with 9 bases between.